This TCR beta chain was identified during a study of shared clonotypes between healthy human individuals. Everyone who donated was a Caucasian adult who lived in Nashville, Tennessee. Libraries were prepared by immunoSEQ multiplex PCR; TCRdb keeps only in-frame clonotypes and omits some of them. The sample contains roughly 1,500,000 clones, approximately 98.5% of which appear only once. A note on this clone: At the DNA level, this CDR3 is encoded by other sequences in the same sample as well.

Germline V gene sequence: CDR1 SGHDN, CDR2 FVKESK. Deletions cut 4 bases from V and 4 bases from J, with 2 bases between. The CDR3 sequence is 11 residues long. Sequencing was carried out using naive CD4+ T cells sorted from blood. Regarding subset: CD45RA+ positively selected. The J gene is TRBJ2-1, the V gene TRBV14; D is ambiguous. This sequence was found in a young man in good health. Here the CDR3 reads CASSRYNEQFF. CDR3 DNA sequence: TGTGCCAGCAGCCGTTACAATGAGCAGTTCTTC.